Presented here are 18 T cell receptor beta chains from one specimen sequenced in a study of cytomegalovirus exposure and HLA in healthy donors. Amplification used 60 Vbeta primers and 13 Jbeta primers. TCRdb keeps only in-frame clones here, not all; method: immunoSEQ multiplex PCR. The repertoire has tens of thousands of clones, 65% to 70% of them found once; the top ten carry under 7.5%. The sample taken for sequencing was PBMCs. The source of these receptors is a woman aged 45-65 years in good health and CMV-seropositive.

This clone appeared a single time. CDR3 nucleotides: TGTGCCAGCAGCTTGTCGTGGCGGGGGGGTGGCGATGAGCAGTTCTTC. This gives the protein CASSLSWRGGGDEQFF. V gene TRBV11-2 combines with J gene TRBJ2-1; 9 bases line up with TRBD2. This CDR3 is built from 16 residues. CDR1 and CDR2 (germline): SGHAT, FQNNGV. After removal of 3 bases from V and 8 bases from J, the junction contained 11 bases not matched to a gene.

As regards this clone: Germline is not matched at one junction end, which may reflect a read error. DNA for the CDR3: TGTGCGAGCAGGAAAGAGGGCGCTTCCTACGAGCAGTACTTC. Translation gives CASRKEGASYEQYF. The gene calls are TRBV27 and TRBJ2-7; D perhaps matches TRBD2 (5 bases). The CDR3 totals 14 residues. Germline assignment: CDR1 MNHEY and CDR2 SMNVEV (reference sequence).

J is TRBJ1-4 and V is TRBV6-5; 7 positions match TRBD1. V shed 6 bases, J shed 4 bases, and the junction held 8 bases outside the gene matches. Germline V gives CDR1 MNHEY, CDR2 SVGAGI. This CDR3 is built from 15 residues. The CDR3 region is CASRFEGADNEKLFF. The CDR3 bases are TGTGCCAGCAGATTTGAGGGGGCGGATAATGAAAAACTGTTTTTT.

The J gene is TRBJ2-1, the V gene TRBV7-9; D is unclear. This CDR3 has 12 residues. V was trimmed by 2 bases and J by 10 bases, leaving 9 bases between them. Per the germline V gene, CDR1 is SEHNR and CDR2 is FQNEAQ (reference sequence). CDR3 sequence (DNA): TGTGCCAGCAGCTTATCCCAGAGGGAGCAGTTCTTC. It translates to CASSLSQREQFF.

J is TRBJ1-2 and V is TRBV7-3; maybe TRBD1 (5 bases). The V end was cut by 0 bases, the J end by 6 bases, with 17 bases between. Germline CDR1 SGHTA, CDR2 FQGTGA. The CDR3 has 16 residues. The CDR3 nucleotides read TGTGCCAGCAGCTTAACATTGTCGGGGGGAGAGAATGGCTACACCTTC. It specifies CASSLTLSGGENGYTF.

This clone has a handful of counts. The gene calls are TRBV11-2 and TRBJ2-1, with 10 bases that match TRBD2. The trim removed 5 bases at V and 0 bases at J, leaving 13 bases unmatched. Per the germline V gene, CDR1 is SGHAT and CDR2 is FQNNGV. The CDR3 length is 19 residues. CDR3 residues: CASSREGLAGEISYNEQFF. The CDR3 nucleotides read TGTGCCAGCAGCCGCGAAGGGCTAGCGGGAGAGATCTCCTACAATGAGCAGTTCTTC. Using reference TRBV11-2 and TRBJ2-1 for the parts outside the CDR3, the full variable domain is EAGVAQSPRYKIIEKRQSVAFWCNPISGHATLYWYQQILGQGPKLLIQFQNNGVVDDSQLPKDRFSAERLKGVDSTLKIQPAKLEDSAVYLCASSREGLAGEISYNEQFFGPGTRLTVL.

This clone was detected only a few times. The CDR3 DNA follows: TGTGCTAGTGGGATTATTGTCACTCGGGCGGGGACCCAGTACTTC. This gives the protein CASGIIVTRAGTQYF. The chain employs TRBV12-5 and TRBJ2-5, with D perhaps matching TRBD2 (5 bases). Trimming pared 6 bases from V and 7 bases from J, leaving 21 bases between. This CDR3 spans 15 amino acids. Germline-derived CDR1 and CDR2 are LGHNT and FRNRAP.

The chain is built from TRBV9 and TRBJ2-5; 11 nucleotides match TRBD2. From germline, CDR1 is SGDLS and CDR2 YYNGEE. The ends lost 3 bases at V and 2 bases at J; junction bases unmatched: 9. There are 17 residues in the CDR3. The CDR3 coding sequence is TGTGCCAGCAGCGCGACCCCTAGCGGGGGGCCACAAGAGACCCAGTACTTC. Its translation is CASSATPSGGPQETQYF. Together with reference TRBV9 and TRBJ2-5, the CDR3 gives the full variable domain: DSGVTQTPKHLITATGQRVTLRCSPRSGDLSVYWYQQSLDQGLQFLIQYYNGEERAKGNILERFSAQQFPDLHSELNLSSLELGDSALYFCASSATPSGGPQETQYFGPGTRLLVL.

The CDR3 protein is CASSLAGRALADTQYF. Here the CDR3 DNA reads TGTGCCAGCAGCTTAGCAGGCAGGGCCCTCGCAGATACGCAGTATTTT. The rearrangement links TRBV11-2 to TRBJ2-3; TRBD1 is a possible D gene (5 bases). This CDR3 is built from 16 residues. Trimming shortened V by 1 base and J by 4 bases, and 15 bases separated the two germline ends. The germline V gene encodes CDR1 SGHAT and CDR2 FQNNGV. The full variable domain, in which reference TRBV11-2 and TRBJ2-3 provide the parts outside the CDR3, is EAGVAQSPRYKIIEKRQSVAFWCNPISGHATLYWYQQILGQGPKLLIQFQNNGVVDDSQLPKDRFSAERLKGVDSTLKIQPAKLEDSAVYLCASSLAGRALADTQYFGPGTRLTVL.

This clone was counted only a few times. J is TRBJ2-7 and V is TRBV5-6, with a weak D call TRBD2 (7 bases). With 6 bases removed from V and 6 bases from J, the gap between germline ends came to 19 bases. CDR1 is SGHDT, CDR2 YYEEEE, per germline. The CDR3 length is 14 residues. Here the CDR3 reads CASKRGGGVGEQYF. The CDR3 bases are TGTGCCAGCAAACGAGGGGGGGGAGTGGGCGAGCAGTACTTC.

The V and J genes are TRBV4-1 and TRBJ1-4; TRBD1 matches at 9 bases. The CDR3 consists of 13 residues. With 11 bases clipped from V and 6 bases from J, the junction kept 7 bases outside the gene matches. Per the germline V gene, CDR1 is MGHRA and CDR2 is YSYEKL. CDR3: CASSRTGDEKLFF. The CDR3 DNA reads as TGCGCCTCCTCCCGGACAGGGGATGAAAAACTGTTTTTT.

The CDR3 DNA reads TGTGCCACCAAGGACAGGGGGCTTAATCAGCCCCAGCATTTT. It is translated as CATKDRGLNQPQHF. This chain links TRBV15 with TRBJ1-5; 11 positions match TRBD1. Germline CDR1 reads LNHNV; CDR2 reads YYDKDF (reference sequence). The CDR3 sequence is 14 residues long. V shed 7 bases and J 4 bases; nucleotides not matched to a gene: 3.

The J gene is TRBJ2-5, the V gene TRBV5-5, with 9 positions matching TRBD2. The tail of the sequence fits TRBJ2-7 better, so the J call may be wrong. The CDR3 is 15 amino acids. Germline loops: CDR1 SGHKS, CDR2 YYEKEE (reference sequence). This chain's CDR3 is CASSLTLAGSYEQYF. CDR3 nucleotide sequence: TGTGCCAGCAGCTTGACGCTAGCGGGGTCCTACGAGCAGTACTTC.

This clone appeared once. The chain links TRBV27 to TRBJ1-1; D perhaps matches TRBD1 (5 bases). CDR1 is MNHEY, CDR2 SMNVEV, per germline (reference sequence). This CDR3 has 15 amino acids. V dropped 3 bases and J dropped 3 bases, with 14 bases sitting between them. DNA of the CDR3: TGTGCCAGCAGTTTTATGAGGTCGGGGGACACTGAAGCTTTCTTT. It is translated as CASSFMRSGDTEAFF.

The chain has TRBV14 and TRBJ2-2, with 10 bases fitting TRBD1. Germline V gives CDR1 SGHDN, CDR2 FVKESK. The V and J ends lost 3 bases and 4 bases, in that order; junction bases with no gene match: 11. This CDR3 region has 18 residues. Here the CDR3 DNA reads TGTGCCAGCAGCCATTCCACGGCGGGACAGGGGACCACCGGGGAGCTGTTTTTT. Amino acid sequence: CASSHSTAGQGTTGELFF. The variable domain in full, completed from reference TRBV14 and TRBJ2-2, reads EAGVTQFPSHSVIEKGQTVTLRCDPISGHDNLYWYRRVMGKEIKFLLHFVKESKQDESGMPNNRFLAERTGGTYSTLKVQPAELEDSGVYFCASSHSTAGQGTTGELFFGEGSRLTVL.

The V call is TRBV30, the J call TRBJ1-1, with D uncertain. The CDR3 length is 12 residues. The ends were cut back, 2 bases at V and 6 bases at J, with 10 bases in the middle. Germline CDR1 reads GTSNPN; CDR2 reads SVGIG (reference sequence). CDR3 protein: CAWSRSRSEAFF. CDR3 sequence (DNA): TGTGCCTGGAGTAGGTCCAGGTCTGAAGCTTTCTTT.

The chain joins TRBV27 to TRBJ2-1, with 7 bases identical to TRBD2. Germline CDR1 reads MNHEY; CDR2 reads SMNVEV (reference sequence). The junction had 11 bases not matched to a gene; V was cut back by 8 bases and J by 13 bases. This CDR3 is built from 12 residues. The CDR3 is CASGGERTKQFF. The CDR3 nucleotides are TGTGCCAGCGGGGGGGAAAGGACAAAACAGTTCTTC.

The chain recombines TRBV5-1 with TRBJ1-4; D might be TRBD1 (6 bases). Trimming stripped 2 bases from V and 0 bases from J, with 8 bases between. The CDR3 covers 15 residues. Looked up from germline, CDR1 is SGHRS and CDR2 is YFSETQ. The CDR3 reads CASSLQGATNEKLFF. CDR3 in DNA: TGCGCCAGCAGCTTACAGGGAGCAACTAATGAAAAACTGTTTTTT.